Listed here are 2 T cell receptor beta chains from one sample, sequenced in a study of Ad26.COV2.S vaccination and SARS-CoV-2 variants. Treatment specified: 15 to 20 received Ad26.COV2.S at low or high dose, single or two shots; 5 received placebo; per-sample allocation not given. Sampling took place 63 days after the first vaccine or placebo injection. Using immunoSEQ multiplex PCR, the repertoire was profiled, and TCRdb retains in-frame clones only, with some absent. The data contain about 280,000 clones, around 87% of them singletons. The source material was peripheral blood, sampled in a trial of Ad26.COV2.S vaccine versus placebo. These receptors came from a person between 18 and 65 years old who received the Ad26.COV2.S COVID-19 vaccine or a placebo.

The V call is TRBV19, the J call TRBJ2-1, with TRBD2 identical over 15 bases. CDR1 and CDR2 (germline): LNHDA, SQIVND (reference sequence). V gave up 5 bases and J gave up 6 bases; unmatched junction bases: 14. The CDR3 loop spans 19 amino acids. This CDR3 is CASSGGLAGGKKDLNEQFF. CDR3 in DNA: TGTGCCAGTAGTGGGGGACTAGCGGGAGGAAAAAAGGATCTCAATGAGCAGTTCTTC. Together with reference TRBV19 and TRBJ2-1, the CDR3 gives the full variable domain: DGGITQSPKYLFRKEGQNVTLSCEQNLNHDAMYWYRQDPGQGLRLIYYSQIVNDFQKGDIAEGYSVSREKKESFPLTVTSAQKNPTAFYLCASSGGLAGGKKDLNEQFFGPGTRLTVL.

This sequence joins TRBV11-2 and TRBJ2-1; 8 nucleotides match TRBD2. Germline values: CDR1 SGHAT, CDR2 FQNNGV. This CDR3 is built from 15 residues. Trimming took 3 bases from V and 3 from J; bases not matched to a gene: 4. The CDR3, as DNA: TGTGCCAGCAGCTTTACCACTAGCGGCTACAATGAGCAGTTCTTC. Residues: CASSFTTSGYNEQFF.